The rows below give T cell receptor beta chains drawn from one sample of a study of blood T cell repertoires in COVID-19. Sequencing was performed with immunoSEQ multiplex PCR; in TCRdb, only in-frame clones are kept and a portion is missing. The sample carries over 120,000 clones, around 85% recorded once. The sequencing sample was made of PBMCs or T cells enriched from blood (not recorded which). The source of these receptors is a man over 45 who had recovered from COVID-19. The CDR3 runs from the conserved cysteine through the conserved F or W. D genes are given only for firm matches. Some rows have no size entry. The others give once, few or many, or a class for an expanded clone.

clone_size | j_call | v_call | d_call | cdr3_nt | cdr3_aa
few | TRBJ1-2 | TRBV11-3 | TRBD1 | TGTGCCAGCAGCTTAGTAGTCGGACAGGTGGGTTGGGGCTATGGCTACACCTTC | CASSLVVGQVGWGYGYTF
- | TRBJ1-3 | TRBV3-1/TRBV3-2 | - | TGTGCCAGCAGCCAAGACCGGGGGACTGGAAACACCATATATTTT | CASSQDRGTGNTIYF
- | TRBJ2-1 | TRBV9 | - | TGTGCCAGCAGCGTAGGGACTATTAATGAGCAGTTCTTC | CASSVGTINEQFF
- | TRBJ1-1 | TRBV7-3 | - | TGTGCCAGCAGAGCATCCCGGGACACTGAAGCTTTCTTT | CASRASRDTEAFF
- | TRBJ2-2 | TRBV5-4 | TRBD1 | TGTGCCAGCAGCAGACCTGGGGACAGGGGGACCGGGGAGCTGTTTTTT | CASSRPGDRGTGELFF
- | TRBJ2-1 | TRBV29-1 | - | TGCAGCGTTGTGGGGGGTCGCTCCTACAATGAGCAGTTCTTC | CSVVGGRSYNEQFF
- | TRBJ2-7 | TRBV5-6 | TRBD1 | TGTGCCAGCAGCTTTAGACAGGGGGCGGGCTACGAGCAGTACTTC | CASSFRQGAGYEQYF
- | TRBJ2-2 | TRBV29-1 | TRBD1 | TGCAGCGTTGATGCGACAGGGGGCGGGGACGGGGAGCTGTTTTTT | CSVDATGGGDGELFF
- | TRBJ2-6 | TRBV7-9 | - | TGTGCCAGCGCCCAGGGTGGGGCCAACGTCCTGACTTTC | CASAQGGANVLTF
- | TRBJ2-3 | TRBV10-3 | - | TGTGCCATCAGTGACAGAGGCCTAGATACGCAGTATTTT | CAISDRGLDTQYF
few | TRBJ2-7 | TRBV24-1 | - | TGTGCCACCAGTGATTCCGACAGGCCCAGGTGCGAGCAGTACTTC | CATSDSDRPRCEQYF
- | TRBJ2-7 | TRBV3-1/TRBV3-2 | TRBD2 | TGTGCCAGCAGCCAATCTTCCGGCGGGAGGAGCTACGAGCAGTACTTC | CASSQSSGGRSYEQYF
- | TRBJ2-3 | TRBV7-3 | TRBD2 | TGTGCCAGCAGCTACGGAGGGACTAGCGGGGGGGCCGGTACGCAGTATTTT | CASSYGGTSGGAGTQYF
- | TRBJ1-5 | TRBV11-2 | - | TGTGCGGGGGAGGGGGGCTTTAATCAGCCCCAGCATTTT | CAGEGGFNQPQHF
- | TRBJ1-2 | TRBV3-1/TRBV3-2 | TRBD1 | TGTGCCAGCAGCCACCGTGGGACAGGGGATGTTGGCACCTTC | CASSHRGTGDVGTF
- | TRBJ2-1 | TRBV4-1 | TRBD1 | TGCGCCAGCAGCCAAGATCGCACAGGGGGGAATGAGCAGTTCTTC | CASSQDRTGGNEQFF